The next 8 T cell receptor beta chains were all read from a single sample in a study of response to subunit inactivated influenza vaccine. MiXCR, applied by TCRdb to the RT-PCR reads, yields one record per CDR3 protein. The data contain some 500,000 distinct CDR3 sequences, approximately 24% of them singletons. The sample was CD4+ T cells sorted from PBMCs, taken 5 days after vaccination. These receptors were collected from a man aged 45-60 years who received an inactivated influenza vaccine.

There are a few counts of this clonotype. The rearrangement links TRBV27 to TRBJ1-5, with 9 bases fitting TRBD1. Trimming at V came to 4 bases and at J to 5 bases, leaving 3 bases not matched to a gene. The CDR3 is made up of 14 amino acids. From germline, CDR1 is MNHEY and CDR2 SMNVEV (reference sequence). The CDR3 sequence is CASSSDRGDQPQHF. The CDR3 DNA is TGTGCCAGCAGTTCGGACAGGGGAGATCAGCCCCAGCATTTT.

The genes are TRBV5-1 and TRBJ2-2, with D unresolved. CDR1 and CDR2 (germline): SGHRS, YFSETQ. This CDR3 is built from 13 residues. The V gene lost 1 base and the J gene lost 7 bases, with 8 bases spanning the gap. CDR3 coding DNA: TGCGCCAGCAGCTTGCAGGAAAACGGGGAGCTGTTTTTT. This sequence encodes CASSLQENGELFF.

The V call is TRBV5-1, the J call TRBJ2-5; unclear D gene. Trimming cost V 3 bases and J 5 bases, with 11 bases left between them. Germline V CDR1 and CDR2: SGHRS, YFSETQ. The CDR3 runs to 13 residues. The CDR3 protein is CASSWAPLETQYF. In DNA form, the CDR3 reads TGCGCCAGCAGCTGGGCCCCTCTGGAGACCCAGTACTTC.

The chain recombines TRBV9 with TRBJ1-1, with D unclear. Germline V gene sequence: CDR1 SGDLS, CDR2 YYNGEE. Trimming took 0 bases from V and 10 from J, leaving 19 bases between them. The CDR3 extends over 15 amino acids. CDR3 sequence reads: CASSVAADERLGAFF. The DNA of the CDR3 is TGTGCCAGCAGCGTAGCTGCGGACGAACGACTGGGAGCTTTCTTT. Filled out from reference TRBV9 and TRBJ1-1, the complete variable domain reads DSGVTQTPKHLITATGQRVTLRCSPRSGDLSVYWYQQSLDQGLQFLIQYYNGEERAKGNILERFSAQQFPDLHSELNLSSLELGDSALYFCASSVAADERLGAFFGQGTRLTVV.

This clonotype was recorded a few times. The CDR3 sequence: CASSILGQGMEPQHF. For the CDR3, the DNA is TGTGCCAGCAGCATACTGGGACAGGGGATGGAGCCCCAGCATTTT. This sequence joins TRBV5-6 and TRBJ1-5; 10 positions agree with TRBD1. Germline V gene sequence: CDR1 SGHDT, CDR2 YYEEEE. The CDR3 is 15 residues long. V gave up 4 bases and J gave up 8 bases; unmatched junction bases: 9.

As DNA, the CDR3 is TGTGCCAGCAGCCCCTCGACAGGGGGCTTTGGCTACACCTTC. Translation: CASSPSTGGFGYTF. The chain joins TRBV27 to TRBJ1-2, with 10 bases matching TRBD1. The CDR3 runs to 14 residues. V was clipped by 6 bases and J by 7 bases; unmatched bases: 8. CDR1 is MNHEY, CDR2 SMNVEV, per germline (reference sequence).

This clonotype has more than one count but fewer than ten. The CDR3 sequence is CASSDGAGGTDTQYF. In DNA form, the CDR3 reads TGTGCCAGCAGTGACGGAGCGGGGGGCACAGATACGCAGTATTTT. This chain connects TRBV6-4 to TRBJ2-3, with 8 bases fitting TRBD2. This CDR3 is 15 amino acids long. CDR1 and CDR2 from the germline V gene are MRHNA and SNTAGT. The J segment lost 1 base and the V segment lost 2 bases, leaving 2 bases of the junction unmatched.

The sample holds a few counts of this clonotype. CDR3 nucleotide sequence: TGTGCCAGCAATCTAGCGGGGGGAAGCACAGATACGCAGTATTTT. Amino acids: CASNLAGGSTDTQYF. The chain is built from TRBV6-1 and TRBJ2-3, with TRBD2 identical over 11 bases. This CDR3 has 15 residues. The germline gives CDR1 MNHNS, CDR2 SASEGT. J lost 0 bases, V lost 7 bases, and 3 bases had no gene match.